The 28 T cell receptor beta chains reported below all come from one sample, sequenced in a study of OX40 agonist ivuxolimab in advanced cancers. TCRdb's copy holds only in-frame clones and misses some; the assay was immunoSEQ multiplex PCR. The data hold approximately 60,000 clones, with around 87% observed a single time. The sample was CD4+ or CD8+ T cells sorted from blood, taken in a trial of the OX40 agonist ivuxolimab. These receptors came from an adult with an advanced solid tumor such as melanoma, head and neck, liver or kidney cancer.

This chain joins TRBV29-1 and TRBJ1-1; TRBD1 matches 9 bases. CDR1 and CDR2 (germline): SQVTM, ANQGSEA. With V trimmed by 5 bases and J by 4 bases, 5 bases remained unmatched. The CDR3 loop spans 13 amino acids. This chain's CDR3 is CSVLRQGGTEAFF. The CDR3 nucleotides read TGCAGCGTTCTTAGACAGGGGGGCACTGAAGCTTTCTTT.

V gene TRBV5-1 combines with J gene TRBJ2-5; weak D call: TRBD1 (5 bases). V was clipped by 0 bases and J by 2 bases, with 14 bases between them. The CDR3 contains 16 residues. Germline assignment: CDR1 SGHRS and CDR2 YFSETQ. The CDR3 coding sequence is TGCGCCAGCAGCTTGGGGTCAGCGACAGTACAAGAGACCCAGTACTTC. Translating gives CASSLGSATVQETQYF.

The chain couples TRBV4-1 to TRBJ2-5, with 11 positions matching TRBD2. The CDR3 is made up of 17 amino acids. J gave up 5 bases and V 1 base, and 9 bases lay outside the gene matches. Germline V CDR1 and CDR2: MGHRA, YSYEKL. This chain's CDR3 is CASSQASLAGGRETQYF. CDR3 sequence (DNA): TGCGCCAGCAGCCAAGCTAGCCTAGCGGGAGGTAGGGAGACCCAGTACTTC.

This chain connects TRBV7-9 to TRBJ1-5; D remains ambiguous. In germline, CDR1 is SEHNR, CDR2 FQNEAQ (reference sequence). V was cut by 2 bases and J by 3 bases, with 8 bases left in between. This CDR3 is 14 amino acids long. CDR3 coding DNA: TGTGCCAGCAGCTTAACGGGAATCAATCAGCCCCAGCATTTT. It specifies CASSLTGINQPQHF.

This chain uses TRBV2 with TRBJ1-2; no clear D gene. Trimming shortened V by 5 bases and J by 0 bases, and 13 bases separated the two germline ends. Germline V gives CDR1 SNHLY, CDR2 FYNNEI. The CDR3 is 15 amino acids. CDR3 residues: CASSTLVSANYGYTF. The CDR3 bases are TGTGCCAGCAGTACCCTGGTGTCGGCTAACTATGGCTACACCTTC.

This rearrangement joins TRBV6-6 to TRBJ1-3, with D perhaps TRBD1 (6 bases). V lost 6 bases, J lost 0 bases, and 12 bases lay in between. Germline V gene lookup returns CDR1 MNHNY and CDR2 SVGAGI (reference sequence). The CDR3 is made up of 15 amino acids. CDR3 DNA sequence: TGTGCCAGCAGGCGGGACACGTACTCTGGAAACACCATATATTTT. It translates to CASRRDTYSGNTIYF.

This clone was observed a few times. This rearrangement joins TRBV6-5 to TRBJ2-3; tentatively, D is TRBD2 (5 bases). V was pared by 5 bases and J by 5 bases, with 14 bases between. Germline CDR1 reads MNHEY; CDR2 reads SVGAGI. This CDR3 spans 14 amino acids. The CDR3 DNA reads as TGTGCCAGCAGTACCAGCGGTCGGGGAGATACGCAGTATTTT. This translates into CASSTSGRGDTQYF.

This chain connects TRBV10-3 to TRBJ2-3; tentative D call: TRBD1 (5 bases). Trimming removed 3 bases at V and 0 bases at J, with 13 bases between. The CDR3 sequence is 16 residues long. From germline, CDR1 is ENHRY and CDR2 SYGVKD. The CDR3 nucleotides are TGTGCCATCAGTGATGGGGCCACCGGTAGCACAGATACGCAGTATTTT. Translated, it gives CAISDGATGSTDTQYF.

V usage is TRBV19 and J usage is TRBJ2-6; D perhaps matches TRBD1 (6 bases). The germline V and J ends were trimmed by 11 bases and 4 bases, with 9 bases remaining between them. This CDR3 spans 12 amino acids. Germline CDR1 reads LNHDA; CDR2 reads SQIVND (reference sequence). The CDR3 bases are TGTGCCTCAGGGGTAGGGGCCAACGTCCTGACTTTC. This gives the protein CASGVGANVLTF. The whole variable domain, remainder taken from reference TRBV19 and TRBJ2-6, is DGGITQSPKYLFRKEGQNVTLSCEQNLNHDAMYWYRQDPGQGLRLIYYSQIVNDFQKGDIAEGYSVSREKKESFPLTVTSAQKNPTAFYLCASGVGANVLTFGAGSRLTVL.

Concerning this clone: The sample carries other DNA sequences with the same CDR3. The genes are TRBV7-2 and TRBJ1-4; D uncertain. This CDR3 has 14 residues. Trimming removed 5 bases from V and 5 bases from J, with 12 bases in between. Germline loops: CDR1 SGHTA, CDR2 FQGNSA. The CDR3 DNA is TGTGCCAGCAGCCGCGGGCGCTCGAATGAAAAACTGTTTTTT. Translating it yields CASSRGRSNEKLFF.

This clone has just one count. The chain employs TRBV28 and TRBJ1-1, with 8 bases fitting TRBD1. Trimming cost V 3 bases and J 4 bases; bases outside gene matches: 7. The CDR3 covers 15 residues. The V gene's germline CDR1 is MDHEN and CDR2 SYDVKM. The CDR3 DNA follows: TGTGCCAGCAGTTTTCAGGGGGCCGGGGCCACTGAAGCTTTCTTT. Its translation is CASSFQGAGATEAFF.

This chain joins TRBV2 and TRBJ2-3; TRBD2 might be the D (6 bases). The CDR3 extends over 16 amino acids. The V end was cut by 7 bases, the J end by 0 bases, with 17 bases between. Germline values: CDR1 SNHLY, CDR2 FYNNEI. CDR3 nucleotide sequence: TGTGCCAGCACGCGAGGTATGGGGAGGAGCACAGATACGCAGTATTTT. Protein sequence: CASTRGMGRSTDTQYF.

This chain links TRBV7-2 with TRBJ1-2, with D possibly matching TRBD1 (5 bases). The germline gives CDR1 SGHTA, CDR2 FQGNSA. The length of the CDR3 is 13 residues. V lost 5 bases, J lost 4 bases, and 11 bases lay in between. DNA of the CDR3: TGTGCCAGCAGCCCCGGGGCGCTCTATGGCTACACCTTC. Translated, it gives CASSPGALYGYTF.

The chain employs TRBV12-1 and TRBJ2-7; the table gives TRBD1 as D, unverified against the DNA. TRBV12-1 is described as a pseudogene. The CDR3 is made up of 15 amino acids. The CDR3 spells CASSFVRGALYEQYF. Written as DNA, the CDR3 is TGTGCCAGCAGCTTTGTCAGGGGGGCCCTCTACGAGCAGTACTTC.

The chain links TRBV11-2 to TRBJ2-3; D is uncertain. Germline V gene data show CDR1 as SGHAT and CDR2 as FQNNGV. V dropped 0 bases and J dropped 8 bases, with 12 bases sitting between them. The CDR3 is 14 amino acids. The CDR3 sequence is CASSLDRIISTQYF. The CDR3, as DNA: TGTGCCAGCAGCTTAGATCGTATCATCAGTACGCAGTATTTT. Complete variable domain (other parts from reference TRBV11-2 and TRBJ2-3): EAGVAQSPRYKIIEKRQSVAFWCNPISGHATLYWYQQILGQGPKLLIQFQNNGVVDDSQLPKDRFSAERLKGVDSTLKIQPAKLEDSAVYLCASSLDRIISTQYFGPGTRLTVL.

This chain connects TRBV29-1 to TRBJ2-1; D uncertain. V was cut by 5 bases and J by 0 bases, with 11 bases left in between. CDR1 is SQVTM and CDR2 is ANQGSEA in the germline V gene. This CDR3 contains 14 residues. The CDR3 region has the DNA TGCAGCGTTCAGACCCCGCCCTCCTACAATGAGCAGTTCTTC. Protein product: CSVQTPPSYNEQFF.

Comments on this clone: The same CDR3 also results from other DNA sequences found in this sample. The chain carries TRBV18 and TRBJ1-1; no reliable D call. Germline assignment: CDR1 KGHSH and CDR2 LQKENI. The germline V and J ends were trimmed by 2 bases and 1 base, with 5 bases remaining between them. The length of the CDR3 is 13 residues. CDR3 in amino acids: CASSPNGNTEAFF. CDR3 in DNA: TGTGCCAGCTCACCAAACGGGAACACTGAAGCTTTCTTT.

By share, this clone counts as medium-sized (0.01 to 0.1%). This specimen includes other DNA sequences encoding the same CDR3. The CDR3 protein is CAISESMLGRNYEQYF. In DNA, the CDR3 is TGTGCCATCAGTGAGTCGATGTTAGGCAGGAACTACGAGCAGTACTTC. The chain links TRBV10-3 to TRBJ2-7; D is undetermined. From germline, CDR1 is ENHRY and CDR2 SYGVKD. The CDR3 totals 16 residues. V dropped 0 bases and J dropped 3 bases, with 15 bases sitting between them.

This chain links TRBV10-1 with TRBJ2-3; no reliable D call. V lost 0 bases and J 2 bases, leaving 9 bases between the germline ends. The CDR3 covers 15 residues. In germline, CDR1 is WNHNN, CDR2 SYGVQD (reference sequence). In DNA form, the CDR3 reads TGCGCCAGCAGTGAGTCAGACCGGACCACAGATACGCAGTATTTT. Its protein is CASSESDRTTDTQYF.

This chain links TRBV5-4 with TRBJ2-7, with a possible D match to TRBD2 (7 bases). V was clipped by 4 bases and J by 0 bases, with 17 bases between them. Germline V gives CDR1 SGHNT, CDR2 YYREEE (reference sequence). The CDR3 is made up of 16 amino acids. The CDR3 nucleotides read TGTGCCAGCAGCCGGGGGGTTCGGGACAACTCCTACGAGCAGTACTTC. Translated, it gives CASSRGVRDNSYEQYF.

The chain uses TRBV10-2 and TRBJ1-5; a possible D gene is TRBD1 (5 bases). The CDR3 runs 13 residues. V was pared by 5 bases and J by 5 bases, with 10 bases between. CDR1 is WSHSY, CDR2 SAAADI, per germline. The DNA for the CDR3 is TGCGCCAGCAGTCAGGGAAACCATCAGCCCCAGCATTTT. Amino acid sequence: CASSQGNHQPQHF.

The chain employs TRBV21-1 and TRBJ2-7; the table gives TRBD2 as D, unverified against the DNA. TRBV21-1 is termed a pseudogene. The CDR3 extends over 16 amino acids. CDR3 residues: CASSKGISGRAYEQYF. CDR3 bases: TGTGCCAGCAGCAAAGGCATCAGCGGGAGGGCCTACGAGCAGTACTTC.

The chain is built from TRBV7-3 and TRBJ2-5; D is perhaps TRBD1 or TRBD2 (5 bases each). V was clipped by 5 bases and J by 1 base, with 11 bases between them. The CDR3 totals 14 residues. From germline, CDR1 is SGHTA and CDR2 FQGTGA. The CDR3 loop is CASSLAGTQETQYF. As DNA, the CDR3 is TGTGCCAGCAGCCTGGCCGGGACCCAAGAGACCCAGTACTTC.

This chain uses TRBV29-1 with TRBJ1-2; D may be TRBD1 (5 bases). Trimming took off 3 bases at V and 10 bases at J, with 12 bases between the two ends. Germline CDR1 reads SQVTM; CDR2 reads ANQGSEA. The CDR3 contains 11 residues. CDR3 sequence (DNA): TGCAGCGTTGATCAGGGTATGGACTACACCTTC. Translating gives CSVDQGMDYTF.

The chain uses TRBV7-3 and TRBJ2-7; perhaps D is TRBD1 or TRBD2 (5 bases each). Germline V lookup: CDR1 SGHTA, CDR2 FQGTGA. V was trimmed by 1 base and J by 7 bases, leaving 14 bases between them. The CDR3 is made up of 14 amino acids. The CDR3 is CASSLRGPTGEQYF. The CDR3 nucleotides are TGTGCCAGCAGCTTAAGAGGGCCTACAGGAGAGCAGTACTTC.

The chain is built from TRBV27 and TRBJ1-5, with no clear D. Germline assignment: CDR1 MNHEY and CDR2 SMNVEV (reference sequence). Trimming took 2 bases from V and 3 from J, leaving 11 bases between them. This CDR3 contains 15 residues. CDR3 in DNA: TGTGCCAGCAGTTTAACATCCCCGGACAATCAGCCCCAGCATTTT. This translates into CASSLTSPDNQPQHF.

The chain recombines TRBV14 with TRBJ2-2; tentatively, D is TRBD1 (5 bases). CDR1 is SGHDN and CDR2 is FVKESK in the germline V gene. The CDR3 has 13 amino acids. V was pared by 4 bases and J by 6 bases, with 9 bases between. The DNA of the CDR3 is TGTGCCAGCAGCCTAATGACAGCCGGGGAGCTGTTTTTT. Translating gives CASSLMTAGELFF.

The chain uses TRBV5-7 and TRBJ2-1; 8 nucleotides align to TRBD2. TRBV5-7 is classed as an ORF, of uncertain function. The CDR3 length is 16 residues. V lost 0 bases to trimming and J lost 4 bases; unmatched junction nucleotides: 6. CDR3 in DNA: TGTGCCAGCAGCTTGGACGTGGGACTAGGTTACAATGAGCAGTTCTTC. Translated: CASSLDVGLGYNEQFF.